Listed here are 20 T cell receptor beta chains from one sample, sequenced in a study of T cells in Graves' hyperthyroidism and ophthalmopathy. TCR beta CDR3 regions were amplified from RNA transcripts. Researchers ran a first-round RT-PCR on the TCR CDR3 using the HTBI primer set. Each CDR3 protein is one row after TCRdb ran MiXCR on the multiplex PCR reads. The table lists about 360,000 distinct CDR3 sequences, roughly 13% of them singletons. Specimen: blood. The receptor source for this set is a woman younger than 35 with Graves' hyperthyroidism.

Ten or more counts support this clonotype. Written as DNA, the CDR3 is TGTGCCAGCAGTGTGGGACAGTTTTACGAGCAGTACTTC. Its translation is CASSVGQFYEQYF. The chain uses TRBV2 and TRBJ2-7; 7 positions agree with TRBD1. Germline V lookup: CDR1 SNHLY, CDR2 FYNNEI. The CDR3 sequence is 13 residues long. V trimming: 4 bases; J trimming: 4 bases; junction bases outside the gene matches: 4.

This clonotype was counted many times. Written as DNA, the CDR3 is TGTGCCAGCTCCCCCGGGACCCTAGTTTTCGAGCAGTACTTC. This codes for CASSPGTLVFEQYF. This rearrangement joins TRBV18 to TRBJ2-7; D might be TRBD1 or TRBD2, each matching 5 bases. With 6 bases removed from V and 6 bases from J, the gap between germline ends came to 18 bases. The CDR3 length is 14 residues. Germline CDR1 and CDR2: KGHSH and LQKENI.

This clonotype was seen ten or more times. This chain uses TRBV7-8 with TRBJ1-3; tentatively, D is TRBD1 (5 bases). The CDR3 covers 17 residues. The V gene lost 4 bases and the J gene lost 0 bases, with 16 bases spanning the gap. CDR1 is SGHVS, CDR2 FQNEAQ, per germline. In nucleotides, the CDR3 is TGTGCCAGCAGCTCGTCGCGGGGCAGCTCCTCTGGAAACACCATATATTTT. This encodes CASSSSRGSSSGNTIYF. The full variable domain, completed using reference TRBV7-8 and TRBJ1-3, is GAGVSQSPRYKVAKRGQDVALRCDPISGHVSLFWYQQALGQGPEFLTYFQNEAQLDKSGLPSDRFFAERPEGSVSTLKIQRTQQEDSAVYLCASSSSRGSSSGNTIYFGEGSWLTVV.

The chain couples TRBV29-1 to TRBJ2-1; 9 nucleotides match TRBD1. Trimming cost V 7 bases and J 4 bases; bases outside gene matches: 14. Germline loops: CDR1 SQVTM, CDR2 ANQGSEA. This CDR3 region has 16 residues. CDR3 in DNA: TGCAGCGGGGACCTTCCTGACAGGGGGGTTTACAATGAGCAGTTCTTC. Its protein product is CSGDLPDRGVYNEQFF.

This clonotype was recorded at least ten times. The chain combines TRBV3-1 with TRBJ1-2; weak D call: TRBD1 (5 bases). The CDR3 runs 14 residues. The germline V and J ends were trimmed by 4 bases and 6 bases, with 15 bases remaining between them. The germline CDR1 and CDR2 sequences are LGHDT and YNNKEL (reference sequence). Written as DNA, the CDR3 is TGTGCCAGCAGCCGAACCGGGGCCAGAGATGGCTACACCTTC. Encoded protein: CASSRTGARDGYTF.

This clonotype was observed a handful of times. V and J are TRBV25-1 and TRBJ1-6, with 10 positions matching TRBD1. Germline assignment: CDR1 MGHDK and CDR2 SYGVNS. The CDR3 runs to 14 residues. V lost 7 bases to trimming and J lost 7 bases; unmatched junction nucleotides: 4. This chain's CDR3 is CASMGTGDNSPLHF. As DNA, the CDR3 is TGTGCCAGCATGGGGACAGGGGACAATTCACCCCTCCACTTT.

This clonotype was observed many times. The J gene is TRBJ1-1, the V gene TRBV29-1, with 9 bases aligning to TRBD1. Per germline, CDR1 SQVTM and CDR2 ANQGSEA. Trimming took 7 bases from V and 7 from J; bases not matched to a gene: 10. The CDR3 totals 13 residues. In DNA form, the CDR3 reads TGCAGCGGCCGGGGACAGGGAGGTCTTGAAGCTTTCTTT. This sequence encodes CSGRGQGGLEAFF.

This clonotype was recorded at least ten times. The chain recombines TRBV6-2 or TRBV6-3 with TRBJ2-1; 8 bases line up with TRBD2. The CDR3 runs to 15 residues. V lost 6 bases to trimming and J lost 3 bases; unmatched junction nucleotides: 7. Looked up from germline, CDR1 is MNHEY and CDR2 is SVGEGT. The CDR3 bases are TGTGCCAGCAGGGCGGGAGGAGCCCGCTACAATGAGCAGTTCTTC. Its translation is CASRAGGARYNEQFF.

This clonotype showed up many times. The chain is built from TRBV10-3 and TRBJ2-7; D remains unclear. The CDR3 length is 14 residues. The V end lost 5 bases, the J end lost 0 bases, and 11 bases lay between the germline ends. Germline V gene lookup returns CDR1 ENHRY and CDR2 SYGVKD. CDR3 DNA: TGTGCCATCAGTCCTCGTCAAAGCTCCTACGAGCAGTACTTC. It translates to CAISPRQSSYEQYF.

Only a few counts were recorded for this clonotype. This sequence joins TRBV7-9 and TRBJ2-5, with 9 nucleotides matching TRBD2. Trimming took 4 bases from V and 5 from J; bases not matched to a gene: 11. The CDR3 consists of 16 residues. The V gene's germline CDR1 is SEHNR and CDR2 FQNEAQ (reference sequence). The CDR3 is CASSSSAGGDRETQYF. The CDR3 DNA is TGTGCCAGCAGCTCCTCCGCGGGGGGGGATCGGGAGACCCAGTACTTC.

This clonotype was picked up a small number of times. The gene calls are TRBV28 and TRBJ2-7; TRBD1 matches at 9 bases. From germline, CDR1 is MDHEN and CDR2 SYDVKM. This CDR3 is built from 18 residues. V shed 4 bases and J 0 bases; nucleotides not matched to a gene: 13. CDR3 nucleotide sequence: TGTGCCAGCAGTTCGACCCTACACAGGGGGCCCGTCTCCTACGAGCAGTACTTC. It yields the protein CASSSTLHRGPVSYEQYF.

This clonotype was found a few times. A much bigger clone sits one base away, suggesting this may be a read error. The V call is TRBV7-2, the J call TRBJ2-1, with a tentative D call TRBD2 (6 bases). Between the trimmed V and J ends, which lost 5 bases and 5 bases, there was a span of 16 bases. The CDR3 totals 15 residues. Germline CDR1 SGHTA, CDR2 FQGNSA. The CDR3 DNA sequence: TGTGCCAGCAGCGCCCCGACTAGAGCGCACAATGAGCAGTTCTTC. Its translation: CASSAPTRAHNEQFF.

This clonotype was seen many times. The rearrangement links TRBV10-3 to TRBJ1-2, with a tentative D call TRBD1 (5 bases). Trimming took 6 bases from V and 4 from J, leaving 27 bases between them. CDR1 is ENHRY and CDR2 is SYGVKD in the germline V gene. CDR3 length equals 18 residues. CDR3: CAISDTSGRIFESYGYTF. CDR3 coding DNA: TGTGCCATCAGCGATACGTCGGGACGGATCTTTGAGAGCTATGGCTACACCTTC.

The V and J genes are TRBV5-4 and TRBJ2-2; D perhaps matches TRBD1 (5 bases). Per the germline V gene, CDR1 is SGHNT and CDR2 is YYREEE (reference sequence). This CDR3 comprises 15 residues. V lost 3 bases and J 2 bases, leaving 11 bases between the germline ends. CDR3 residues: CASSSLGANTGELFF. The CDR3 DNA is TGTGCCAGCAGCTCGCTAGGGGCCAACACCGGGGAGCTGTTTTTT.

This clonotype was counted a single time. The genes are TRBV20-1 and TRBJ2-3, with 9 nucleotides matching TRBD2. Germline V gives CDR1 DFQATT, CDR2 SNEGSKA (reference sequence). V gave up 0 bases and J gave up 7 bases; unmatched junction bases: 5. CDR3 length equals 14 residues. CDR3 protein: CSAREGSGGYTQYF. CDR3 sequence (DNA): TGCAGTGCTAGAGAGGGTAGCGGGGGTTATACGCAGTATTTT.

This clonotype was seen repeatedly, ten times or more. This chain's CDR3 is CASNRLAGNTGELFF. CDR3 nucleotide sequence: TGTGCCAGCAATCGGCTAGCGGGGAACACCGGGGAGCTGTTTTTT. V usage is TRBV2 and J usage is TRBJ2-2; 8 bases line up with TRBD2. Looked up from germline, CDR1 is SNHLY and CDR2 is FYNNEI. J gave up 1 base and V 7 bases, and 5 bases lay outside the gene matches. The CDR3 loop spans 15 amino acids.

This clonotype was seen repeatedly, ten times or more. The chain carries TRBV3-1 and TRBJ1-5; unclear D gene. Germline CDR1 is LGHDT and CDR2 is YNNKEL (reference sequence). The CDR3 consists of 16 residues. V shed 0 bases and J shed 4 bases, with 13 bases lying between them. The CDR3 DNA reads as TGTGCCAGCAGCCAAGATCCTCGAGGAGCGAATCAGCCCCAGCATTTT. Translating it yields CASSQDPRGANQPQHF.

In this sample, this clonotype turned up many times. This rearrangement joins TRBV28 to TRBJ2-7, with 8 bases aligning to TRBD1. Germline V gives CDR1 MDHEN, CDR2 SYDVKM. The CDR3 runs 15 residues. J gave up 6 bases and V 6 bases, and 13 bases lay outside the gene matches. The CDR3 reads CASSFRPPQGAEQYF. DNA of the CDR3: TGTGCCAGCAGCTTTCGCCCTCCCCAGGGGGCCGAGCAGTACTTC.

This clonotype appeared a few times. This chain uses TRBV4-3 with TRBJ2-6; D gene ambiguous. CDR3 length: 16 residues. Germline V lookup: CDR1 LGHNA, CDR2 YSLEER. The V and J ends lost 1 base and 0 bases respectively, with 7 bases between them. The CDR3 nucleotides are TGCGCCAGCAGCCAAGCTCCGGGCTCTGGGGCCAACGTCCTGACTTTC. It yields the protein CASSQAPGSGANVLTF.

This clonotype was counted ten times or more. CDR3 bases: TGTGCCAGCAGCCAAGACTTGCCCTCCTACAATGAGCAGTTCTTC. Residues: CASSQDLPSYNEQFF. V gene TRBV3-1 combines with J gene TRBJ2-1, with D hard to call. Germline V gives CDR1 LGHDT, CDR2 YNNKEL (reference sequence). The CDR3 consists of 15 residues. Trimming removed 0 bases from V and 0 bases from J, with 6 bases in between.